The subject of this entry is one T cell receptor (beta chain). Its antigen is currently unknown. This sample stems from a study of blood T cells in healthy people across ages. Per sample, no less than 5.5 micrograms of total RNA were extracted. PCR was performed a second time for roughly 7 to 11 cycles using a sample-barcoded 5' primer and a J-beta primer mix. In TCRdb, the 5' RACE reads were re-called with MiXCR into one record per CDR3 protein. The table has over 1,500,000 distinct CDR3 sequences, just under 50% seen once; the top ten hold roughly 2%. Study-wide results and caveats: Naive T cell percentage by flow cytometry tracked strongly with beta diversity.

J gave up 0 bases and V 10 bases, and 8 bases lay outside the gene matches. CDR1 is MDHEN, CDR2 SYDVKM, per germline. The CDR3 is 15 amino acids. The receptor's source is a woman in her 40s in good health. The rearrangement links TRBV28 to TRBJ2-3, with 9 bases identical to TRBD1. The sample comprised blood. DNA for the CDR3: TGTGCCACCCTTACAGGGGGCATTAGCACAGATACGCAGTATTTT. Encoded protein: CATLTGGISTDTQYF.